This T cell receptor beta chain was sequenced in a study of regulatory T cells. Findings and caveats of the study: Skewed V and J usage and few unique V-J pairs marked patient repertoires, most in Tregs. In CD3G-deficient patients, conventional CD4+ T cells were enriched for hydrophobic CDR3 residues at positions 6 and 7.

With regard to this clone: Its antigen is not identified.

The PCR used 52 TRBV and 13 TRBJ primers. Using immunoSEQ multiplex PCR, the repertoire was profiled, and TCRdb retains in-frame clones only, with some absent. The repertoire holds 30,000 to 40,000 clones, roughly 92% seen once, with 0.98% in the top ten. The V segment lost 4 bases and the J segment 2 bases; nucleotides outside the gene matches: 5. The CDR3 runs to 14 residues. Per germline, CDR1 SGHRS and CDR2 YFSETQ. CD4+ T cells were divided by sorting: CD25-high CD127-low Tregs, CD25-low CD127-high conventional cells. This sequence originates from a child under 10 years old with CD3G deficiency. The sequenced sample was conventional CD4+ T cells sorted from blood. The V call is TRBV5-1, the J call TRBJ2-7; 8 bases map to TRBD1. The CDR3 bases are TGCGCCAGCAGCACGGGACAGGCGCCCTACGAGCAGTACTTC. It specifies CASSTGQAPYEQYF.